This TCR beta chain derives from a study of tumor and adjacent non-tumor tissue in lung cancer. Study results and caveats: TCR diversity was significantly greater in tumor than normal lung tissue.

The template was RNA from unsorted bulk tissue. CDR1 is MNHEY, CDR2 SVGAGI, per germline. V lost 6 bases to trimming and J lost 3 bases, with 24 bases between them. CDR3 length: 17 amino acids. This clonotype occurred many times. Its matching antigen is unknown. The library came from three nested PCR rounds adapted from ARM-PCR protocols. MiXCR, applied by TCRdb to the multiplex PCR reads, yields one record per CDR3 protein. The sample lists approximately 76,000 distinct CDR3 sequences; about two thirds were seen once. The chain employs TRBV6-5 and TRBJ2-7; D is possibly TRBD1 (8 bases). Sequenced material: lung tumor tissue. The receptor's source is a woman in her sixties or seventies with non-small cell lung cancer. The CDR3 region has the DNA TGTGCCAGCAGGCCGACAGGGGTTGCATCTAGCGGCTACGAGCAGTACTTC. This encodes CASRPTGVASSGYEQYF.